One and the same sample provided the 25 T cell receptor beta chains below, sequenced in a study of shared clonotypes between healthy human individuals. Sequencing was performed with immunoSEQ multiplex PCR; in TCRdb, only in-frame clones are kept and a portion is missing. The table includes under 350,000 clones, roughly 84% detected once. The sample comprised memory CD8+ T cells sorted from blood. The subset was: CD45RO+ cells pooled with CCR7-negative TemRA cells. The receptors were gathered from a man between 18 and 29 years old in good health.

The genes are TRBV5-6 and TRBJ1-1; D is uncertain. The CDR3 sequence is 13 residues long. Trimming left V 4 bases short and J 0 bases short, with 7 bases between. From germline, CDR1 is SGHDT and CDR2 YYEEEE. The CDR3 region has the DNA TGTGCCAGCAGCGGCAACATGAACACTGAAGCTTTCTTT. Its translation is CASSGNMNTEAFF.

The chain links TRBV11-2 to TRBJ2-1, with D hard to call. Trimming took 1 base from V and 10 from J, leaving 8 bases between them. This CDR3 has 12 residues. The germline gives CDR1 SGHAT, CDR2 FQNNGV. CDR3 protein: CASSLGWSEQFF. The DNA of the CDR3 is TGTGCCAGCAGCTTAGGATGGTCGGAGCAGTTCTTC.

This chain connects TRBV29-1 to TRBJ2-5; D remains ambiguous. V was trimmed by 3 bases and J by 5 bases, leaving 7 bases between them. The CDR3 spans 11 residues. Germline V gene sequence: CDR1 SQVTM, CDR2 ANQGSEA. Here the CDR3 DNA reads TGCAGCGTTGAGTTGGAGGAGACCCAGTACTTC. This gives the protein CSVELEETQYF.

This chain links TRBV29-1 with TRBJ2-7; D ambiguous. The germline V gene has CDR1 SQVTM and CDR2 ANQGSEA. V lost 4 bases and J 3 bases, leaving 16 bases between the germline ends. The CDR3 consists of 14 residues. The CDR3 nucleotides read TGCAGCGTTGTTCCAGATAATCCCATCTACGAGCAGTACTTC. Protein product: CSVVPDNPIYEQYF.

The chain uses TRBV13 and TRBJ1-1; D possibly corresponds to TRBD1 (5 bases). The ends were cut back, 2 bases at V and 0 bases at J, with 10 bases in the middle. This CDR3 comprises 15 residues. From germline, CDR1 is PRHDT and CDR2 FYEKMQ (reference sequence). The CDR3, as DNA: TGTGCCAGCAGCTTATCGGGGGTTCTGAACACTGAAGCTTTCTTT. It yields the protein CASSLSGVLNTEAFF.

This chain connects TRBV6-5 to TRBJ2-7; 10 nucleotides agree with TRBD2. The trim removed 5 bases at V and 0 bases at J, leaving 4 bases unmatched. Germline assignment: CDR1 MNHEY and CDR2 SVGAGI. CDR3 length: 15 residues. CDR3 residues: CASSPSGGLSYEQYF. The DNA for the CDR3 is TGTGCCAGCAGTCCTAGCGGGGGCCTCTCCTACGAGCAGTACTTC.

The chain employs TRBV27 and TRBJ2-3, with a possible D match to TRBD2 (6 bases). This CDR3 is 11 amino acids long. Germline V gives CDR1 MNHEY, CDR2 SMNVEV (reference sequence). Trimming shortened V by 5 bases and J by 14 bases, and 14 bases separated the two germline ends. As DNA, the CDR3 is TGTGCCAGCAGTCGAGGACTAATTTGGTATTTT. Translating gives CASSRGLIWYF.

CDR3 loop: CASGRGARGTDTQYF. In DNA, the CDR3 is TGTGCCAGCGGTCGTGGGGCCAGAGGTACAGATACGCAGTATTTT. V usage is TRBV6-4 and J usage is TRBJ2-3, with a possible D match to TRBD1 (5 bases). V lost 8 bases to trimming and J lost 3 bases, with 18 bases between them. Germline CDR1 MRHNA, CDR2 SNTAGT. The CDR3 covers 15 residues.

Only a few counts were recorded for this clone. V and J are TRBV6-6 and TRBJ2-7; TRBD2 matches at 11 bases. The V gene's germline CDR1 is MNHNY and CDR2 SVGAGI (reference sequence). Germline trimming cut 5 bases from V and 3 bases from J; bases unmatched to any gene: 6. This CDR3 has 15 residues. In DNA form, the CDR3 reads TGTGCCAGCAGTCCACTAGCGGGGGCGAACTACGAGCAGTACTTC. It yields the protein CASSPLAGANYEQYF.

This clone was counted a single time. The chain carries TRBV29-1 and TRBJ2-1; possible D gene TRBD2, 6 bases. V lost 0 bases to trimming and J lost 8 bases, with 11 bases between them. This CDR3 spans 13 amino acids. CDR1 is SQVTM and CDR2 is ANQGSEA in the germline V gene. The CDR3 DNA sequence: TGCAGCGTTGAAGATTTGGAGGGCTATGAGCAGTTCTTC. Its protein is CSVEDLEGYEQFF.

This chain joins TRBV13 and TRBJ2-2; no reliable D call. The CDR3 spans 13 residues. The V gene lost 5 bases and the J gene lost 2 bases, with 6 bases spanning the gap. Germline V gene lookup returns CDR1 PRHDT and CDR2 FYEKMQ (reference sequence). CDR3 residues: CASSPRNTGELFF. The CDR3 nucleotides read TGTGCCAGCAGCCCCCGTAACACCGGGGAGCTGTTTTTT.

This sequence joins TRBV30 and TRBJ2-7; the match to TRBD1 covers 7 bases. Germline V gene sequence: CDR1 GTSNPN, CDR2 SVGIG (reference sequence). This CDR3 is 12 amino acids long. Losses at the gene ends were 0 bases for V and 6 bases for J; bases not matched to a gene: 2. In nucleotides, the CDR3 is TGTGCCTGGAGTGTCGGGACAGTCGAGCAGTACTTC. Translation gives CAWSVGTVEQYF.

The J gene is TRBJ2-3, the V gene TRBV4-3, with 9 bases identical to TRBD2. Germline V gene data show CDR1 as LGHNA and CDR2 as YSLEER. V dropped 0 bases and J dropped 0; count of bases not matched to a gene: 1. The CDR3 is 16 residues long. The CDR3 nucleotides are TGCGCCAGCAGCCAAGATCTAGCGGGAAGCACAGATACGCAGTATTTT. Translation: CASSQDLAGSTDTQYF.

The CDR3 spells CASSLDRGVTDTQYF. Written as DNA, the CDR3 is TGTGCCAGCAGCTTAGATAGGGGCGTCACAGATACGCAGTATTTT. The genes are TRBV5-4 and TRBJ2-3, with D possibly being TRBD1 (5 bases). Trimming removed 2 bases at V and 2 bases at J, with 12 bases between. Germline CDR1 and CDR2: SGHNT and YYREEE (reference sequence). This CDR3 comprises 15 residues.

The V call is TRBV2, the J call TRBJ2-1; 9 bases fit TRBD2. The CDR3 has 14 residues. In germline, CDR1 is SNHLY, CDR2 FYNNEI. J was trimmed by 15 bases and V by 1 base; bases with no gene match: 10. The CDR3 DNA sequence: TGTGCCAGCAGTGAAGGCCAGCGGGGGGTTAGTCTGTTCTTC. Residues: CASSEGQRGVSLFF.

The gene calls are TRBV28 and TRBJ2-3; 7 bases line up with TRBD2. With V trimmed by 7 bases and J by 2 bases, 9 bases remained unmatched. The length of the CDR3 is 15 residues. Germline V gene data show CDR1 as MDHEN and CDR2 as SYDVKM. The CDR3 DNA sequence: TGTGCCAGCACCAATGGGGGGGAAGACACAGATACGCAGTATTTT. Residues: CASTNGGEDTDTQYF.

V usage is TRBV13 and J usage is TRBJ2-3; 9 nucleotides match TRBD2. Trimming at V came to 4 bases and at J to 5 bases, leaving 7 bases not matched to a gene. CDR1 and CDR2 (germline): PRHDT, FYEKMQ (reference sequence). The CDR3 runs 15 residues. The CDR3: CASSSRLAERDTQYF. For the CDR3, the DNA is TGTGCCAGCAGCTCCCGACTAGCGGAGCGAGATACGCAGTATTTT.

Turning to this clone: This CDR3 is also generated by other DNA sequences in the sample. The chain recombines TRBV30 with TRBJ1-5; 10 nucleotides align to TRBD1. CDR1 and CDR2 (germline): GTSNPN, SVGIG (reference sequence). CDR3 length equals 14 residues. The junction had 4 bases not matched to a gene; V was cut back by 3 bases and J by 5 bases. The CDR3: CAWSTGQGDQPQHF. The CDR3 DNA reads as TGTGCCTGGAGCACCGGACAGGGGGATCAGCCCCAGCATTTT.

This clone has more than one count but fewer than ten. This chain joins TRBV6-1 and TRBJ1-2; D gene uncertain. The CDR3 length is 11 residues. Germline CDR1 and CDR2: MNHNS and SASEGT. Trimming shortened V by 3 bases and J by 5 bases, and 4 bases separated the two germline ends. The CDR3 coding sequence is TGTGCCAGCAGTGAGGGGTATGGCTACACCTTC. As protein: CASSEGYGYTF.

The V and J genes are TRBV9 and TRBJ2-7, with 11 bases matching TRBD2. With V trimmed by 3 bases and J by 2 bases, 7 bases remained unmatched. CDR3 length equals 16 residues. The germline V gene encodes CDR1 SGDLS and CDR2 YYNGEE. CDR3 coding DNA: TGTGCCAGCAGCGCGGACGAACTAGCGGGAGCCTACGAGCAGTACTTC. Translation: CASSADELAGAYEQYF.

CDR3 in amino acids: CASSTGLTYEQYF. In nucleotides, the CDR3 is TGTGCCAGCAGTACAGGGTTAACCTACGAGCAGTACTTC. The rearrangement links TRBV7-9 to TRBJ2-7; a possible D gene is TRBD1 (6 bases). This CDR3 spans 13 amino acids. V shed 6 bases and J shed 2 bases, with 11 bases lying between them. CDR1 is SEHNR and CDR2 is FQNEAQ in the germline V gene (reference sequence). Together with reference TRBV7-9 and TRBJ2-7, the CDR3 gives the full variable domain: DTGVSQNPRHKITKRGQNVTFRCDPISEHNRLYWYRQTLGQGPEFLTYFQNEAQLEKSRLLSDRFSAERPKGSFSTLEIQRTEQGDSAMYLCASSTGLTYEQYFGPGTRLTVT.

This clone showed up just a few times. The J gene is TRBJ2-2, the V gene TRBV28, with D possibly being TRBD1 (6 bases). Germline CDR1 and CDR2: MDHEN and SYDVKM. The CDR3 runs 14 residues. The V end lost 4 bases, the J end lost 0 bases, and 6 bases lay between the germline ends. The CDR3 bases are TGTGCCAGCAGTTACAGGGCGAACACCGGGGAGCTGTTTTTT. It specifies CASSYRANTGELFF.

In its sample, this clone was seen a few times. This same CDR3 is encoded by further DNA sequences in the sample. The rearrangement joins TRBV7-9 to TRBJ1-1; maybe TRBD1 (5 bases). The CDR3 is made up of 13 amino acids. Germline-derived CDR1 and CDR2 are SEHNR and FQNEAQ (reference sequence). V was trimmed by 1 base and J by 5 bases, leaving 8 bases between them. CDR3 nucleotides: TGTGCCAGCAGCTTAGGGGGGGTTACTGAAGCTTTCTTT. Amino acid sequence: CASSLGGVTEAFF.

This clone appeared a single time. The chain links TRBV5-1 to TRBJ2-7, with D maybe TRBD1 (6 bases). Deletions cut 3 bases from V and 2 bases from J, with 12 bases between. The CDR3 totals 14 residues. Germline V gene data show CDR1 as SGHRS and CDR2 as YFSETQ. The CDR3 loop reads CASSYATGTYEQYF. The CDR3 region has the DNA TGCGCCAGCAGCTACGCGACAGGAACCTACGAGCAGTACTTC.

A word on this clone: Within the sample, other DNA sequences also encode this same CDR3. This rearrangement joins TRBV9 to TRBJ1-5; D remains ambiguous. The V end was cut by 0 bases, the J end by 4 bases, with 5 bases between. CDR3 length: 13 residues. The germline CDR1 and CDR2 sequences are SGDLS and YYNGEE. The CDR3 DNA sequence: TGTGCCAGCAGCGTAGACGGGAATCAGCCCCAGCATTTT. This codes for CASSVDGNQPQHF.